These 7 T cell receptor beta chains came from one sample sequenced in a study of CD8+ T cells in alopecia areata. The authors extracted RNA and reverse transcribed it into cDNA as the sequencing template. Produced via immunoSEQ multiplex PCR; TCRdb's table is partial and in-frame only. The sample contains 150,000 or so clones, 87% of which appear only once. The material sequenced was CD8+ T cells sorted from blood, taken at week 0. The receptors derive from a human donor with alopecia areata.

The chain joins TRBV14 to TRBJ2-4, with 7 bases lining up with TRBD1. V shed 1 base and J 4 bases; nucleotides not matched to a gene: 7. The germline V gene has CDR1 SGHDN and CDR2 FVKESK. CDR3 length: 16 residues. The CDR3 sequence is CASSQGSGTEKNIQYF. CDR3 DNA: TGTGCCAGCAGCCAAGGTTCCGGGACAGAAAAAAACATTCAGTACTTC.

The J gene is TRBJ2-1, the V gene TRBV7-8, with D possibly being TRBD1 or TRBD2 (6 bases each). The CDR3 has 17 amino acids. The ends were cut back, 4 bases at V and 4 bases at J, with 20 bases in the middle. Germline values: CDR1 SGHVS, CDR2 FQNEAQ. CDR3 sequence (DNA): TGTGCCAGCAGCTCGGGGGAAGAGCAGGGGCCATACAATGAGCAGTTCTTC. Amino acids: CASSSGEEQGPYNEQFF.

The V and J genes are TRBV12-2 and TRBJ1-2. TRBV12-2 corresponds to a pseudogene. The CDR3 consists of 13 residues. Here the CDR3 DNA reads TGTGCAAGTCGATCTATCCCCGGGGGAGGCTACACCTTC. This sequence encodes CASRSIPGGGYTF.

CDR3 in amino acids: CASSVAQGHTEAFF. The CDR3 nucleotides are TGTGCCAGCAGCGTAGCACAGGGGCACACTGAAGCTTTCTTT. The chain is built from TRBV9 and TRBJ1-1; 7 positions agree with TRBD1. The CDR3 consists of 14 residues. J gave up 3 bases and V 0 bases, and 2 bases lay outside the gene matches. Germline V gene data show CDR1 as SGDLS and CDR2 as YYNGEE.

The chain uses TRBV19 and TRBJ2-3; TRBD1 agrees at 11 bases. V lost 3 bases to trimming and J lost 5 bases; unmatched junction nucleotides: 7. Germline CDR1 reads LNHDA; CDR2 reads SQIVND (reference sequence). This CDR3 spans 16 amino acids. The CDR3 coding sequence is TGTGCCAGTAGTATCCCGGACAGGGGGCGGGAAGATACGCAGTATTTT. Residues: CASSIPDRGREDTQYF. The full variable domain, completed using reference TRBV19 and TRBJ2-3, is DGGITQSPKYLFRKEGQNVTLSCEQNLNHDAMYWYRQDPGQGLRLIYYSQIVNDFQKGDIAEGYSVSREKKESFPLTVTSAQKNPTAFYLCASSIPDRGREDTQYFGPGTRLTVL.

V and J are TRBV4-1 and TRBJ2-2; D gene unclear. CDR1 MGHRA and CDR2 YSYEKL come from the germline V gene. This CDR3 spans 13 amino acids. V dropped 1 base and J dropped 4 bases, with 4 bases sitting between them. The CDR3 bases are TGCGCCAGCAGCCAAGGGCCCACCGGGGAGCTGTTTTTT. It yields the protein CASSQGPTGELFF.

The CDR3 reads CASSTDGRGYEQYF. The CDR3 DNA follows: TGTGCCAGCAGCACGGACGGACGAGGCTACGAGCAGTACTTC. V gene TRBV7-9 combines with J gene TRBJ2-7; D unclear. Between the trimmed V and J ends, which lost 5 bases and 3 bases, there was a span of 14 bases. CDR1 and CDR2 (germline): SEHNR, FQNEAQ (reference sequence). The length of the CDR3 is 14 residues.